Shown below are 13 T cell receptor beta chains from a single sample sequenced in a study of T cell changes during pregnancy in multiple sclerosis. The data were produced by immunoSEQ multiplex PCR, yet TCRdb's version contains in-frame clones alone and is incomplete. Here the sample spans more than 55,000 clones, around 94% being singletons. The source material was CD8+ T cells from peripheral blood mononuclear cells, sampled in the third trimester of pregnancy. All receptors come from a female donor with multiple sclerosis, enrolled in a pregnancy study.

The chain joins TRBV5-1 to TRBJ1-3; the D gene is possibly TRBD1 (6 bases). V dropped 3 bases and J dropped 8 bases, with 24 bases sitting between them. The CDR3 extends over 17 amino acids. The germline gives CDR1 SGHRS, CDR2 YFSETQ. The CDR3: CASSSHYRDTAKDTIYF. The CDR3 DNA sequence: TGCGCCAGCAGCTCTCACTACCGGGACACGGCCAAGGACACCATATATTTT.

The chain uses TRBV6-1 and TRBJ2-7; the match to TRBD1 covers 8 bases. This CDR3 has 13 amino acids. V shed 6 bases, J shed 3 bases, and the junction held 4 bases outside the gene matches. Germline V gives CDR1 MNHNS, CDR2 SASEGT. The CDR3 loop reads CASRSGQGYEQYF. As DNA, the CDR3 is TGTGCCAGCAGATCAGGACAGGGCTACGAGCAGTACTTC.

V usage is TRBV13 and J usage is TRBJ2-3, with D maybe TRBD2 (6 bases). Germline V gene lookup returns CDR1 PRHDT and CDR2 FYEKMQ (reference sequence). The CDR3 totals 15 residues. Deletions cut 2 bases from V and 4 bases from J, with 13 bases between. CDR3 sequence: CASSLSGVGPDTQYF. CDR3 DNA sequence: TGTGCCAGCAGCTTATCGGGAGTGGGGCCAGATACGCAGTATTTT.

The rearrangement uses TRBV30 and TRBJ1-1, with 7 positions matching TRBD1. J lost 0 bases, V lost 8 bases, and 15 bases had no gene match. The CDR3 has 16 amino acids. Germline CDR1 GTSNPN, CDR2 SVGIG (reference sequence). The CDR3 DNA is TGTGCCCTGATTACCCCGACAGGGAGGATGAACACTGAAGCTTTCTTT. It yields the protein CALITPTGRMNTEAFF.

This clone appeared a single time. The gene calls are TRBV5-1 and TRBJ1-5, with 8 bases fitting TRBD1. The CDR3 sequence is 14 residues long. The germline V gene has CDR1 SGHRS and CDR2 YFSETQ. With V trimmed by 9 bases and J by 5 bases, 10 bases remained unmatched. CDR3 nucleotide sequence: TGCGCCATCCTGGCGATGGACAGGGATCAGCCCCAGCATTTT. It specifies CAILAMDRDQPQHF. Together with reference TRBV5-1 and TRBJ1-5, the CDR3 gives the full variable domain: KAGVTQTPRYLIKTRGQQVTLSCSPISGHRSVSWYQQTPGQGLQFLFEYFSETQRNKGNFPGRFSGRQFSNSRSEMNVSTLELGDSALYLCAILAMDRDQPQHFGDGTRLSIL.

The genes are TRBV19 and TRBJ2-1; 9 bases fit TRBD2. The V segment lost 7 bases and the J segment 6 bases; nucleotides outside the gene matches: 10. This CDR3 contains 15 residues. Germline V gene lookup returns CDR1 LNHDA and CDR2 SQIVND (reference sequence). This CDR3 reads CASIEIAGEFNEQFF. CDR3 sequence (DNA): TGTGCCAGTATCGAAATAGCGGGGGAATTCAATGAGCAGTTCTTC.

The chain carries TRBV28 and TRBJ2-7; a weak D match, TRBD2 (7 bases). Germline V gene lookup returns CDR1 MDHEN and CDR2 SYDVKM. CDR3 length equals 16 residues. V lost 6 bases and J 4 bases, leaving 22 bases between the germline ends. CDR3 loop: CASSPVGGREAYEQYF. The CDR3 DNA is TGTGCCAGCAGCCCCGTAGGGGGGAGGGAAGCTTACGAGCAGTACTTC.

The chain is built from TRBV19 and TRBJ2-7; 10 nucleotides line up with TRBD1. CDR1 is LNHDA and CDR2 is SQIVND in the germline V gene (reference sequence). J was trimmed by 6 bases and V by 10 bases; bases with no gene match: 6. This CDR3 contains 12 residues. CDR3 region: CATTWTGGEQYF. Written as DNA, the CDR3 is TGTGCCACCACGTGGACAGGGGGCGAGCAGTACTTC. Drawing the rest from reference TRBV19 and TRBJ2-7, the complete variable domain is DGGITQSPKYLFRKEGQNVTLSCEQNLNHDAMYWYRQDPGQGLRLIYYSQIVNDFQKGDIAEGYSVSREKKESFPLTVTSAQKNPTAFYLCATTWTGGEQYFGPGTRLTVT.

This clone was detected only a few times. The CDR3 region is CASSPLGGEQYF. In DNA, the CDR3 is TGTGCCAGCAGCCCGCTGGGGGGCGAGCAGTACTTC. The gene calls are TRBV7-9 and TRBJ2-7, with D perhaps TRBD2 (6 bases). V was pared by 5 bases and J by 6 bases, with 11 bases between. This CDR3 contains 12 residues. CDR1 is SEHNR and CDR2 is FQNEAQ in the germline V gene (reference sequence).

V usage is TRBV7-9 and J usage is TRBJ2-5; unclear D gene. V was cut by 2 bases and J by 5 bases, with 21 bases left in between. Looked up from germline, CDR1 is SEHNR and CDR2 is FQNEAQ (reference sequence). There are 17 residues in the CDR3. As DNA, the CDR3 is TGTGCCAGCAGCTTATCCGACTCCAACCCAGACGCGGAGACCCAGTACTTC. Its translation: CASSLSDSNPDAETQYF.

The chain links TRBV4-1 to TRBJ1-1, with TRBD1 identical over 9 bases. Germline-derived CDR1 and CDR2 are MGHRA and YSYEKL. CDR3 length equals 15 residues. V gave up 2 bases and J gave up 4 bases; unmatched junction bases: 5. This CDR3 reads CASSQPQGAGTEAFF. In DNA form, the CDR3 reads TGCGCCAGCAGCCAACCACAGGGGGCAGGCACTGAAGCTTTCTTT.

This chain uses TRBV28 with TRBJ1-5; tentative D call: TRBD1 (6 bases). The CDR3 is made up of 15 amino acids. Looked up from germline, CDR1 is MDHEN and CDR2 is SYDVKM. Trimming pared 1 base from V and 3 bases from J, leaving 10 bases between. CDR3 nucleotide sequence: TGTGCCAGCAGTTTATTACAGGGATACAATCAGCCCCAGCATTTT. Residues: CASSLLQGYNQPQHF.

A single count supports this clone. The J gene is TRBJ2-1, the V gene TRBV11-2, with TRBD2 matching over 7 bases. CDR1 is SGHAT and CDR2 is FQNNGV in the germline V gene. This CDR3 spans 15 amino acids. J was trimmed by 11 bases and V by 6 bases; bases with no gene match: 16. The CDR3 loop reads CASRQTPRSGTKQFF. CDR3 coding DNA: TGTGCCAGCAGACAAACCCCAAGGAGCGGGACTAAGCAGTTCTTC.